This TCR beta chain was captured in a study of metastatic and nonmetastatic thyroid tumors. Overall study: A comparison of repertoires was made across blood and tumor or nodule tissue from malignant and benign thyroid patients. General study results and limits: Malignant thyroid tumors reportedly had TCR beta diversity that was significantly higher than in benign nodules, in blood and tumor.

As processed by the authors: A classifier of distant metastasis in papillary thyroid cancer was built from CDR3 differences (across clinicopathological groups). TCRdb redid the clone calls on the PCR reads using MiXCR. The V and J calls and clone size are TCRdb's, not the authors'. This table has several thousand clones, less than 30% appearing once. Trimming cost V 5 bases and J 3 bases, with 12 bases left between them. Looked up from germline, CDR1 is SGHTA and CDR2 is FQGNSA. The CDR3 is 14 residues long. This clone was seen only a few times. Its antigen is not identified. No patient received treatment before thyroid surgery.

The chain carries TRBV7-2 and TRBJ2-3, with D unclear. The source is a female donor with papillary thyroid cancer or a benign thyroid nodule (not recorded which). Some clones in this sample may be carry-over from other donors' samples. Source material: adjacent normal tissue. The CDR3 protein is CASSVYMMTDTQYF. DNA for the CDR3: TGTGCCAGCAGCGTCTATATGATGACAGATACGCAGTATTTT.